This T cell receptor (beta chain) appears in the sequencing data of a study of blood T cells in healthy people across ages. In its sample, this clonotype was seen a few times. Germline loops: CDR1 LNHDA, CDR2 SQIVND (reference sequence). Germline trimming cut 8 bases from V and 6 bases from J; bases unmatched to any gene: 7. This CDR3 has 12 residues. The use of a sample-barcoded 5' primer and a J-beta primer mix characterized a second PCR of about 7 to 12 cycles. TCRdb itself ran the 5' RACE reads through MiXCR, one entry per CDR3 protein. The profile shows hundreds of thousands of distinct CDR3 sequences, about 26% of them singletons. This same sample was also part of a study on T cells of mothers and their children.

This receptor was taken from a boy aged 5-17 years in good health. The V and J genes are TRBV19 and TRBJ2-7, with 7 bases that match TRBD1. Sequencing was done on a sample of blood. CDR3 loop: CASGNRGREQYF. Here the CDR3 DNA reads TGTGCCAGTGGGAACAGGGGCCGCGAGCAGTACTTC.